This T cell receptor beta chain stems from a study of T cells in Graves' hyperthyroidism and ophthalmopathy. Turning to the study itself: Before treatment of any kind, peripheral blood was taken at initial diagnosis. Study observations and caveats: In the blood, most expanded thyroid clonotypes above 0.001 appeared as well.

RNA transcripts served as the template for amplifying TCR beta CDR3 regions. The HTBI primer set drove a first-round RT-PCR of the TCR CDR3. TCRdb itself ran the multiplex PCR reads through MiXCR, one entry per CDR3 protein. The repertoire holds fewer than 600,000 distinct CDR3 sequences, with 13% to 15% as singletons. This clonotype was recorded at least ten times. Its specificity is not known. Losses at the gene ends were 5 bases for V and 5 bases for J; bases not matched to a gene: 5. The CDR3 totals 13 residues. Sequenced input: blood. This sequence was found in a woman aged 18 to 35 with Graves' hyperthyroidism. The chain couples TRBV12-3 or TRBV12-4 to TRBJ1-2, with 7 bases identical to TRBD1. Here the CDR3 DNA reads TGTGCCAGCAGTGGACAGGATAGGTATGGCTACACCTTC. It yields the protein CASSGQDRYGYTF.